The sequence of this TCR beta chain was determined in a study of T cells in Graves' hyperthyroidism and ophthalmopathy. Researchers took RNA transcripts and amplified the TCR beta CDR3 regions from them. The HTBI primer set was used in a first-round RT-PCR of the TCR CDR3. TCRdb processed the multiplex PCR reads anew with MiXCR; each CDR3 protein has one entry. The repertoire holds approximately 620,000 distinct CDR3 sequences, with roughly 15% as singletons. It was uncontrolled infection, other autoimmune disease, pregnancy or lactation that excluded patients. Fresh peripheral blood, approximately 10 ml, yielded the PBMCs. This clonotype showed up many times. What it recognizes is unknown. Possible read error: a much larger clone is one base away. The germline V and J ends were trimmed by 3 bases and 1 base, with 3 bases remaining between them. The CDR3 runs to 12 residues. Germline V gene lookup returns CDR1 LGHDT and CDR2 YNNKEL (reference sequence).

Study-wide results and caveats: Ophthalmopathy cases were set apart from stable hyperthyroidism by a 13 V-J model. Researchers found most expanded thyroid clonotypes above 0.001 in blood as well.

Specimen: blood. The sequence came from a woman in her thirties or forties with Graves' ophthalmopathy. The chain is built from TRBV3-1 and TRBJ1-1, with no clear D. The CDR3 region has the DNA TGTGCCAGCAGCCACGGGAACACTGAAGCTTTCTTT. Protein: CASSHGNTEAFF.